Following are 6 T cell receptor beta chains from one sample sequenced in a study of T cell responses to AZD1222 COVID-19 vaccine. The protocol was immunoSEQ multiplex PCR, while the TCRdb copy is restricted to in-frame clones and leaves out a portion. The sample holds roughly 100,000 clones; 85% to 90% are singletons and the top ten take around 3.5%. The specimen comprised peripheral blood, sampled on day 0 of AZD1222 vaccination. These receptors originate from an adult in good health.

CDR3 loop: CASSIQGNNYGYTF. Written as DNA, the CDR3 is TGCGCCAGCAGCATACAGGGGAATAACTATGGCTACACCTTC. The rearrangement links TRBV5-1 to TRBJ1-2, with 7 bases identical to TRBD1. The CDR3 contains 14 residues. Trimming cost V 4 bases and J 1 base; bases outside gene matches: 4. In germline, CDR1 is SGHRS, CDR2 YFSETQ.

A few counts support this clone. This chain uses TRBV7-2 with TRBJ1-2; maybe TRBD1 (5 bases). Germline CDR1 is SGHTA and CDR2 is FQGNSA. There are 15 residues in the CDR3. With 2 bases removed from V and 2 bases from J, the gap between germline ends came to 12 bases. CDR3 DNA sequence: TGTGCCAGCAGCTTACGGCCGGGGGTGAACTATGGCTACACCTTC. Its protein is CASSLRPGVNYGYTF.

The V call is TRBV6-1, the J call TRBJ1-1; 11 bases align to TRBD1. This CDR3 is built from 17 residues. The germline V gene encodes CDR1 MNHNS and CDR2 SASEGT. The V gene end was trimmed by 3 bases and the J gene end by 5 bases; junction bases not matched to a gene: 11. This chain's CDR3 is CASSEDRGRIGKTEAFF. The CDR3 DNA sequence: TGTGCCAGCAGTGAGGACAGGGGGCGCATCGGAAAGACTGAAGCTTTCTTT.

The rearrangement links TRBV3-1 (or the pseudogene TRBV3-2) to TRBJ1-2; maybe TRBD1 (5 bases). The ends were cut back, 4 bases at V and 0 bases at J, with 15 bases in the middle. CDR3 size: 16 residues. The germline gives CDR1 LGHDT, CDR2 YNNKEL (reference sequence). The CDR3 region is CASSPPTRGANYGYTF. CDR3 in DNA: TGTGCCAGCAGCCCCCCGACCAGAGGGGCTAACTATGGCTACACCTTC.

The chain couples TRBV2 to TRBJ2-1, with D perhaps TRBD1 (6 bases). The germline V gene encodes CDR1 SNHLY and CDR2 FYNNEI. This CDR3 spans 13 amino acids. V lost 4 bases and J lost 7, with 11 bases in between. CDR3 residues: CASSVGGWNEQFF. The DNA for the CDR3 is TGTGCCAGCAGTGTAGGGGGTTGGAATGAGCAGTTCTTC.

This clone was found once. The chain recombines TRBV14 with TRBJ2-3; D gene ambiguous. Trimming left V 8 bases short and J 0 bases short, with 12 bases between. The CDR3 consists of 14 residues. Per the germline V gene, CDR1 is SGHDN and CDR2 is FVKESK. CDR3 loop: CASGPGLSTDTQYF. DNA of the CDR3: TGTGCCAGCGGGCCGGGTTTAAGCACAGATACGCAGTATTTT. The whole variable domain, filled in from reference TRBV14 and TRBJ2-3, reads EAGVTQFPSHSVIEKGQTVTLRCDPISGHDNLYWYRRVMGKEIKFLLHFVKESKQDESGMPNNRFLAERTGGTYSTLKVQPAELEDSGVYFCASGPGLSTDTQYFGPGTRLTVL.